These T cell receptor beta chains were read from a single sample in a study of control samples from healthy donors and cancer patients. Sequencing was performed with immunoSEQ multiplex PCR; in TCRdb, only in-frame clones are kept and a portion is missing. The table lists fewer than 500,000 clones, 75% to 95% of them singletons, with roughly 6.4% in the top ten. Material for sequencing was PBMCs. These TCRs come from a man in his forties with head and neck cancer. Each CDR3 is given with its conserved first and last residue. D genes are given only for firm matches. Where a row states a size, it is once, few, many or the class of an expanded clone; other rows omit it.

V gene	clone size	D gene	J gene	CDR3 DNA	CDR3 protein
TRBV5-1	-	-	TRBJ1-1	TGCGCCAGCAGCTTGAACGCAGGGAACACTGAAGCTTTCTTT	CASSLNAGNTEAFF
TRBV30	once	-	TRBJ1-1	TGTGCCTGGGGGGGGGCGTCAGGGTCTGAAGCTTTCTTT	CAWGGASGSEAFF
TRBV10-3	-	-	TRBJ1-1	TGTGCCATCAGTGACGGCAGGGTGAACACTGAAGCTTTCTTT	CAISDGRVNTEAFF
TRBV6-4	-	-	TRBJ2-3	TGTGCCAGCAGTGACTCCGCCGGGGGAAGCACAGATACGCAGTATTTT	CASSDSAGGSTDTQYF
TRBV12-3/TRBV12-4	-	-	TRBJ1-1	TGTGCCAGCAGCGTCGGGGAAAACACTGAAGCTTTCTTT	CASSVGENTEAFF
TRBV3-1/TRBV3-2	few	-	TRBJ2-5	TGTGCCAGCAGCCAAAGAAAACAGACCCAAGAGACCCAGTACTTC	CASSQRKQTQETQYF
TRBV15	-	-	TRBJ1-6	TGTGCCACCAGCAGAGGGGGTAAAAATTCACCCCTCCACTTT	CATSRGGKNSPLHF
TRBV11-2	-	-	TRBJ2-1	TGTGCCAGCAGCTTAGGGCTAGCGATTAACAATGAGCAGTTCTTC	CASSLGLAINNEQFF
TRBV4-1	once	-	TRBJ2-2	TGCGCCAGCAGCCAGGGTACGACCGGGGAGCTGTTTTTT	CASSQGTTGELFF
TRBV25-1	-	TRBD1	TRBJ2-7	TGTGCCAGCAGTGAAGGACAGGACTCCTACGAGCAGTACTTC	CASSEGQDSYEQYF
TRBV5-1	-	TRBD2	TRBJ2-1	TGCGCCAGCAGCGCCGCGGGGGTCAATGAGCAGTTCTTC	CASSAAGVNEQFF
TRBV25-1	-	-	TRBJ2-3	TGTGCCAGCAGTCCCTACGGCCAGGGGACAGATACGCAGTATTTT	CASSPYGQGTDTQYF
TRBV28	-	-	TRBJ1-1	TGTGCCAGCAGCCCTGGGGTGAGGGGATTTACCGAGGCTTTCTTT	CASSPGVRGFTEAFF
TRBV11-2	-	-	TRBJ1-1	TGTGCCAGCAGCTTCATGATCCCAAAGGGGACTGAAGCTTTCTTT	CASSFMIPKGTEAFF
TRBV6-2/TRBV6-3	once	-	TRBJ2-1	TGTGCCAGCAGTTCAGGGAATGGTGAGCAGTTCTTC	CASSSGNGEQFF
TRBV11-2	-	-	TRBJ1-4	TGTGCCAGCAGCTTAGATCAGAACTTTGAAAAACTGTTTTTT	CASSLDQNFEKLFF
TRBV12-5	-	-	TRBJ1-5	TGTGCTAGTGGTTTAATAAATCAGCCCCAGCATTTT	CASGLINQPQHF
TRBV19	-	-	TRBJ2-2	TGTGCCAGTAGTATAGGGCCGAACACCGGGGAGCTGTTTTTT	CASSIGPNTGELFF
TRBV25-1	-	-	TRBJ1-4	TGTGCCAGCAGCCCGGCCAAGGGTTTGGCTGAAAAACTGTTTTTT	CASSPAKGLAEKLFF
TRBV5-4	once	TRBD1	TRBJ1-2	TGTGCCAGCAGCTTGACGACAGGGAATGGCTACACCTTC	CASSLTTGNGYTF
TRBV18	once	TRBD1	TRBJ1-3	TGTGCCAGCTCATTGTGGGACAGCCTAGCCTCTGGAAACACCATATATTTT	CASSLWDSLASGNTIYF
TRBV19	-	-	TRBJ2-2	TGTGCCAGTAGTTCGCAATACGAGGGCACCGGGGAGCTGTTTTTT	CASSSQYEGTGELFF
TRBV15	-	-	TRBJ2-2	TGTGCCACCAGCAGAGACTCTTCTACCGGGACTGGGACGAAGGAGCTGTTTTTT	CATSRDSSTGTGTKELFF
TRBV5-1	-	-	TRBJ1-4	TGCGCCAGCAGCAGGGTTGGAGAAAATGAAAAACTGTTTTTT	CASSRVGENEKLFF
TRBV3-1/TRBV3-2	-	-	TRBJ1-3	TGTGCCAGCAGCCAGAGGTTGGGAAACACCATATATTTT	CASSQRLGNTIYF
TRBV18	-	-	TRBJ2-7	TGTGCCAGCTCGGATGGCCGAGGGGGGGGTACCTACGAGCAGTACTTC	CASSDGRGGGTYEQYF
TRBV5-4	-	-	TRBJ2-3	TGTGCCAGCAGCCCGCGGGCCGGGGTTCAGGTCGATACGCAGTATTTT	CASSPRAGVQVDTQYF
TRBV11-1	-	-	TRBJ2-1	TGTGCCAGCAGCTTCAGCGGCGGGTGGAATGAGCAGTTCTTC	CASSFSGGWNEQFF
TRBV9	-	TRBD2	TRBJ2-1	TGTGCCAGCAGCGTAGAGGGCGCCGGGACTAGCGTTAGCTCCTACAATGAGCAGTTCTTC	CASSVEGAGTSVSSYNEQFF
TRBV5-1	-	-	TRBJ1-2	TGCGCCAGCAGCTTGAGTCGGGGATTAGCGGATGGCTACACCTTC	CASSLSRGLADGYTF
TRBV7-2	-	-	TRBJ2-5	TGTGCCAGCAGCTTAGTAGCGCGGATCCAAGAGACCCAGTACTTC	CASSLVARIQETQYF
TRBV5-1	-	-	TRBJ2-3	TGCGCCAGCAGCCCAGAACGGACACCTCGCACAGATACGCAGTATTTT	CASSPERTPRTDTQYF
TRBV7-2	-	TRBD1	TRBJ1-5	TGTGCCAGCAGCTTCGACAGGGGATTACAGCCCCAGCATTTT	CASSFDRGLQPQHF
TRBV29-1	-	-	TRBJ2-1	TGCAGCGTTGAGCCGGAGGGCCCCCTCTACAATGAGCAGTTCTTC	CSVEPEGPLYNEQFF
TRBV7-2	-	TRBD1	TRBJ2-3	TGTGCCAGCAGCTTAGAAGGGGGCGTAGATACGCAGTATTTT	CASSLEGGVDTQYF
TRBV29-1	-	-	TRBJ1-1	TGCAGCGTTCCCGGTATACAGTGGAACACTGAAGCTTTCTTT	CSVPGIQWNTEAFF
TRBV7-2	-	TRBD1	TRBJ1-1	TGTGCCAGCAGCTTAGACAGGGACAGTGAAGCTTTCTTT	CASSLDRDSEAFF
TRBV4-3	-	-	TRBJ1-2	TGCGCCAGCAGCCAAGTCGGCCCACCGTATGGCTACACCTTC	CASSQVGPPYGYTF
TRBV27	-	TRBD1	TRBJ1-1	TGTGCCAGCAGTTTTGACAGGGGGCCGAACACTGAAGCTTTCTTT	CASSFDRGPNTEAFF
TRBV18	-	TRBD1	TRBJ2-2	TGTGCCAGCTCGGAGGGACAGGGGAGGACCGGGGAGCTGTTTTTT	CASSEGQGRTGELFF
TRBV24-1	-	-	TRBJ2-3	TGTGCCACCAGTGATAGTACAGGGAGCAGAACAGATACGCAGTATTTT	CATSDSTGSRTDTQYF
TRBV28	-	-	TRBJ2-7	TGTGCCAGCAGTTTGGGAGCCCCAGGCGAGCAGTACTTC	CASSLGAPGEQYF
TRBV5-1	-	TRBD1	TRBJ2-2	TGCGCCAGCAGCAGTCGACAGGGAACCATCCCCGGGGAGCTGTTTTTT	CASSSRQGTIPGELFF
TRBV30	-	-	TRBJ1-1	TGTGCCTGGAGTGTGGGACGTCTCCACAACTCGAACACTGAAGCTTTCTTT	CAWSVGRLHNSNTEAFF
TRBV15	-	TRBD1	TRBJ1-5	TGTGCCACCAGCAGAGGGACAGGGGGCGGCGGTCAGCCCCAGCATTTT	CATSRGTGGGGQPQHF
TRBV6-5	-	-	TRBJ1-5	TGTGCCAGCACCACAGGGTCGGGCAATCAGCCCCAGCATTTT	CASTTGSGNQPQHF
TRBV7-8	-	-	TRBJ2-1	TGTGCCAGCAGCTTCGGGGCAGGAGGGGGCAATGAGCAGTTCTTC	CASSFGAGGGNEQFF
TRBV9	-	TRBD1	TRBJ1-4	TGTGCCAGCAGCGTAGGGGTTCCGGGACAGGGGGGTCCATTTGAAAAACTGTTTTTT	CASSVGVPGQGGPFEKLFF
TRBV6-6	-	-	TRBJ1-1	TGTGCCAGCATTACGCAGGCCGCAAACACTGAAGCTTTCTTT	CASITQAANTEAFF
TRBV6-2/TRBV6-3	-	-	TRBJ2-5	TGTGCCAGCAGCCGGTACCAAGAGACCCAGTACTTC	CASSRYQETQYF
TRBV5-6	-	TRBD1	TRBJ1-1	TGTGCCAGCAGCCAGACAGGGGGAAGCACTGAAGCTTTCTTT	CASSQTGGSTEAFF
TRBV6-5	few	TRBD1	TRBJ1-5	TGTGCCATCGGACAGGGGTATAATCAGCCCCAGCATTTT	CAIGQGYNQPQHF
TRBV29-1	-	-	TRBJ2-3	TGCAGCGTTGAAGAAAGGCAGGGAACAGATACGCAGTATTTT	CSVEERQGTDTQYF
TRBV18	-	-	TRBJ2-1	TGTGCCAGCTCACCCGCTAGCGACCACAATGAGCAGTTCTTC	CASSPASDHNEQFF